A selection of T cell receptor beta chains follows, all from one sample in a study of OX40 agonist ivuxolimab in advanced cancers. Repertoires were generated with immunoSEQ multiplex PCR, while TCRdb's copy carries only in-frame clones and drops some. The sample carries about 88,000 clones, around 85% recorded once. Sample: CD4+ or CD8+ T cells sorted from blood, taken in a trial of the OX40 agonist ivuxolimab. Source of these receptors: an adult with an advanced solid tumor such as melanoma, head and neck, liver or kidney cancer. The CDR3 runs from the conserved cysteine through the conserved F or W. D genes are given only for firm matches. Only some rows state a clone size, as once, few, many or a class for expanded clones.

j_call | d_call | clone_size | v_call | cdr3_nt | cdr3_aa
TRBJ1-2 | TRBD1 | - | TRBV5-6 | TGTGCCAGCAGCTTTAGACAGGGGGCTAACTATGGCTACACCTTC | CASSFRQGANYGYTF
TRBJ2-2 | - | - | TRBV11-2 | TGTGCCAGCAGCCGGACGCGCCAGGTCACCGGGGAGCTGTTTTTT | CASSRTRQVTGELFF
TRBJ2-3 | TRBD2 | - | TRBV7-6 | TGTGCCAGCAGCAGACTAGCGGGTACAGATACGCAGTATTTT | CASSRLAGTDTQYF
TRBJ2-1 | TRBD1 | - | TRBV6-5 | TGTGCCAGCAGTTACTCCAGGGGGACCAATGAGCAGTTCTTC | CASSYSRGTNEQFF
TRBJ1-5 | - | - | TRBV27 | TGTGCCAGCAGTTTAATAGGGGCCAGCAATCAGCCCCAGCATTTT | CASSLIGASNQPQHF
TRBJ2-3 | - | - | TRBV27 | TGTGCCAGCAGTTTAGCAGATACGCAGTATTTT | CASSLADTQYF
TRBJ1-2 | - | - | TRBV14 | TGTGCCAGCAGCCAAGGAGCTTCGGGTCGGGGCTACACCTTC | CASSQGASGRGYTF
TRBJ2-7 | TRBD1 | - | TRBV6-5 | TGTGCCAGCAGAGTGGGACAGAAGTCGGATCTGTACTTC | CASRVGQKSDLYF
TRBJ1-1 | - | - | TRBV4-3 | TGCGCCAGCAGCCAAGATATGTCGTACCCGACTGAAGCTTTCTTT | CASSQDMSYPTEAFF
TRBJ2-1 | - | once | TRBV30 | TGTGCCTGGGTCTTGACGGACCGGGGCTCCTACAATGAGCAGTTCTTC | CAWVLTDRGSYNEQFF
TRBJ2-6 | - | - | TRBV2 | TGTGCCAGCAGAGAGGGATTATCTGGGGCCAACGTCCTGACTTTC | CASREGLSGANVLTF
TRBJ2-1 | TRBD2 | - | TRBV30 | TGTGCCTGGAGTGTAGGTCGGGGGGACAATGAGCAGTTCTTC | CAWSVGRGDNEQFF
TRBJ1-2 | - | - | TRBV5-1 | TGCGCCAGCAGCTTGGAGGAGGCTTCAGGGAGCTACACCTTC | CASSLEEASGSYTF
TRBJ2-3 | - | - | TRBV7-2 | TGTGCCAGCAGCTTAGTCAGCTCAAACACAGATACGCAGTATTTT | CASSLVSSNTDTQYF
TRBJ2-3 | TRBD2 | - | TRBV2 | TGTGCCAGCAGTGTAGTCGGGGGAGGGGGCACAGATACGCAGTATTTT | CASSVVGGGGTDTQYF
TRBJ1-1 | TRBD1 | - | TRBV28 | TGTGCCAGCAGTCCCCGACAGGGAGAAACTGAAGCTTTCTTT | CASSPRQGETEAFF
TRBJ1-2 | - | - | TRBV11-2 | TGTGCCAGCAGCCCACGTGGGGTCCTCCGGGGAGGCTACACCTTC | CASSPRGVLRGGYTF
TRBJ2-3 | TRBD2 | - | TRBV28 | TGTGCCACTGATAGCGGGGTGGAGGTCCTATATACGCAGTATTTT | CATDSGVEVLYTQYF
TRBJ1-2 | - | - | TRBV6-1 | TGTGCCAGCGGCGACGACAGATATGGCTACACCTTC | CASGDDRYGYTF
TRBJ1-2 | - | few | TRBV7-2 | TGTGCCAGCAGCTTACAGGGAACCTATGGCTACACCTTC | CASSLQGTYGYTF
TRBJ2-1 | - | - | TRBV5-1 | TGCGCCAGCAGCTTACTTCTCGGCAATGAGCAGTTCTTC | CASSLLLGNEQFF
TRBJ2-1 | TRBD2 | - | TRBV13 | TGTGCCAGCAGCTCGACTAGCGGGAGGGCATCGAATGAGCAGTTCTTC | CASSSTSGRASNEQFF
TRBJ2-1 | TRBD2 | - | TRBV4-2 | TGTGCCACCAGCGCCGGGACTAGTATCAGCAATGAGCAGTTCTTC | CATSAGTSISNEQFF
TRBJ2-7 | TRBD1 | - | TRBV5-1 | TGCGCCAGCAGCTTGTGGACAGGCTACGAGCAGTACTTC | CASSLWTGYEQYF
TRBJ2-7 | - | - | TRBV7-8 | TGTGCCAGCACCCTAGGGGGGCAGAGTTTGCAGTACTTC | CASTLGGQSLQYF
TRBJ2-7 | TRBD2 | few | TRBV4-1 | TGCGCCAGCAGCCAAAGGCTAGCGGGAACCCACGAGCAGTACTTC | CASSQRLAGTHEQYF
TRBJ2-3 | TRBD1 | - | TRBV5-4 | TGCGCCAGCAGTCGGGGACAGGGGAAAGATACGCAGTATTTT | CASSRGQGKDTQYF
TRBJ2-1 | - | - | TRBV11-3 | TGTGCCAGCAGCCCCGAACAGGTCAATGAGCAGTTCTTC | CASSPEQVNEQFF
TRBJ2-7 | - | - | TRBV27 | TGTGCCAGCAGTTCCCTCGCTTGGGGTTGCTACGAGCAGTACTTC | CASSSLAWGCYEQYF
TRBJ2-6 | - | once | TRBV5-4 | TGTGCCAGCAGCTTGACAGGGACCGGGGCCAACGTCCTGACTTTC | CASSLTGTGANVLTF
TRBJ2-5 | TRBD1 | - | TRBV7-9 | TGTGCCAGCAGCTCGGGACAGGGGATGGGAGAGACCCAGTACTTC | CASSSGQGMGETQYF
TRBJ2-1 | - | - | TRBV12-5 | TGTGCTAGTGGTGTCGAGGACTACAATGAGCAGTTCTTC | CASGVEDYNEQFF
TRBJ2-7 | - | - | TRBV7-6 | TGTGCCAGCAGCTCGTCTACGGAGGGCTACGAGCAGTACTTC | CASSSSTEGYEQYF
TRBJ2-3 | TRBD2 | - | TRBV11-1 | TGTGCCAGCAGTAGCGGGAGTTTTGGTTGGGTACGTGGCACAGATACGCAGTATTTT | CASSSGSFGWVRGTDTQYF
TRBJ2-3 | TRBD1 | - | TRBV30 | TGTGCCTGGAGTTTGGGACAGGGGAAGGATACGCAGTATTTT | CAWSLGQGKDTQYF
TRBJ2-7 | - | - | TRBV4-3 | TGCGCCAGCAGCCGTGGGCGGCAAGCCTACGAGCAGTACTTC | CASSRGRQAYEQYF
TRBJ2-3 | TRBD2 | few | TRBV2 | TGTGCCAGCAGTGAAGCCACTAGCGGGAGGGGTACAGATACGCAGTATTTT | CASSEATSGRGTDTQYF
TRBJ2-4 | - | - | TRBV6-5 | TGTGCCAGCAGTTACGGGGGAGCGGGCAAAAACATTCAGTACTTC | CASSYGGAGKNIQYF
TRBJ2-5 | - | - | TRBV14 | TGTGCCAGCAGCCAAGGGTGGACTCTCGGGGAGACCCAGTACTTC | CASSQGWTLGETQYF
TRBJ2-7 | TRBD1 | - | TRBV6-5 | TGTGCCAGCAGCCGGGACAGGGTCTACGAGCAGTACTTC | CASSRDRVYEQYF
TRBJ1-5 | - | - | TRBV28 | TGTGCCAGCAGTTTAACAGGGCCCTATAGCAATCAGCCCCAGCATTTT | CASSLTGPYSNQPQHF
TRBJ2-7 | TRBD2 | - | TRBV11-3 | TGTGCCAGCAGCCCCCGACTAGCGGGAGACGAGCAGTACTTC | CASSPRLAGDEQYF
TRBJ2-5 | TRBD1 | - | TRBV7-9 | TGTGCCAGCAGCCTTAACTGGGACAGGGAGGCAGAGACCCAGTACTTC | CASSLNWDREAETQYF
TRBJ1-4 | - | - | TRBV7-2 | TGTGCCAGCGAGGGCGGGGCAACTAATGAAAAACTGTTTTTT | CASEGGATNEKLFF
TRBJ2-1 | - | - | TRBV9 | TGTGCCAGCAGTTTTGGAGGGAGATACAATGAGCAGTTCTTC | CASSFGGRYNEQFF
TRBJ2-2 | - | - | TRBV4-2 | TGTGCCAGCAGCCAAGATTCGGGCTACTACACCGGGGAGCTGTTTTTT | CASSQDSGYYTGELFF
TRBJ2-1 | TRBD2 | - | TRBV18 | TGTGCCAGCTCACCTAGGACTAGCGGGATTGGGAATGAGCAGTTCTTC | CASSPRTSGIGNEQFF
TRBJ2-1 | - | - | TRBV7-8 | TGTGCCAGCAGCTCCAGGGTGAGGGGACACAATGAGCAGTTCTTC | CASSSRVRGHNEQFF
TRBJ2-3 | - | once | TRBV7-6 | TGTGCCAGCAGCTTAGGCGCGGTCCCGGAGGGAGATACGCAGTATTTT | CASSLGAVPEGDTQYF
TRBJ2-1 | - | - | TRBV7-9 | TGTGCCAGCAGCTTAAGCAGCGGGTCCTACAATGAGCAGTTCTTC | CASSLSSGSYNEQFF
TRBJ2-1 | - | - | TRBV30 | TGTGCCTGGAGTGTAAGCGGGGAGCAGTTCTTC | CAWSVSGEQFF
TRBJ2-7 | TRBD2 | - | TRBV5-1 | TGCGCCAGCAGCTTGGTGACTAGCAACGAGCAGTACTTC | CASSLVTSNEQYF
TRBJ1-4 | - | - | TRBV28 | TGTGCCAGCAGCTTTGGGATGGCTAATGAAAAACTGTTTTTT | CASSFGMANEKLFF